The T cell receptor beta chain described here comes from a study of blood T cell repertoires in COVID-19. Generated by immunoSEQ multiplex PCR, the TCRdb table keeps only in-frame clones and is missing some. The table includes over 150,000 clones, 70% to 85% detected once. Trimming stripped 7 bases from V and 3 bases from J, with 13 bases between. Per the germline V gene, CDR1 is GTSNPN and CDR2 is SVGIG (reference sequence). This CDR3 has 13 amino acids. This clone appeared a few times. The rearrangement joins TRBV30 to TRBJ1-5, with D possibly matching TRBD1 (6 bases). Specimen: peripheral blood. The sequence derives from a human donor in a cohort sampled during active COVID-19. As DNA, the CDR3 is TGTGCCTACGACCAGGGGAACAATCAGCCCCAGCATTTT. It yields the protein CAYDQGNNQPQHF.